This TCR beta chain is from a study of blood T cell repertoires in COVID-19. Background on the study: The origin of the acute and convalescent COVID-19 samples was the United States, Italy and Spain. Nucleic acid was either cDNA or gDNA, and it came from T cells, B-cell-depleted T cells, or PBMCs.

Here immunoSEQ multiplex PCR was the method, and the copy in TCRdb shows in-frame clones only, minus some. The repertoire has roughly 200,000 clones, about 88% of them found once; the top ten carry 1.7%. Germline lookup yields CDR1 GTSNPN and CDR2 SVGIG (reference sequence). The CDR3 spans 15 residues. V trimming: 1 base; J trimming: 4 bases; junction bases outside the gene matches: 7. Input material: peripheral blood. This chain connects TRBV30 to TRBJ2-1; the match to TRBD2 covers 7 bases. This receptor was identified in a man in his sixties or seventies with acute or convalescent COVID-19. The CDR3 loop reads CAWSGASGKYNEQFF. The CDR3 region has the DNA TGTGCCTGGAGTGGAGCTAGCGGTAAATACAATGAGCAGTTCTTC.